The sequence of this T cell receptor (beta chain) was determined in a study of preoperative IRX-2 immunotherapy in early breast cancer (dated by TCRdb to between 2018 and 2021). The treatment or condition label of this sample denotes: preoperative locoregional IRX-2 cytokine immunotherapy. The samples were obtained from a phase Ib study that tested preoperative, locoregional IRX-2 cytokine immunotherapy designed to prime immune responses. Patients with early-stage breast cancer who were given IRX-2 before surgery served as donors. Germline trimming amounts to 6 bases on V and 2 bases on J, with 9 as the count of junction bases outside the gene matches. The CDR3 sequence holds 15 residues, the cysteine and phenylalanine included. The retained sequence is limited to the CDR3, 45 bases, with the frame set at the first base. The germline V gene provides CDR1 SQVTM and CDR2 ANQGSEA. To prepare the library, the immunoSEQ multiplex PCR assay was applied. TCRdb took over this immuneACCESS table, retaining in-frame rearrangements with V and J assigned. Such tables are incomplete; in checked studies, under half of the missing clones stem from an unresolved V gene, and the remainder is unexplained. This sample is represented by about 62,000 clones; approximately 94% of them were singletons. The top ten clonotypes cover under 2% of the sample.

With respect to this clone: Its antigen is unknown. No much larger clone exists at a distance of one base, and base qualities are not known.

The sequence links TRBV29-1 to TRBJ2-1; 8 junctional bases match TRBD2. This material was collected from a patient treated with IRX-2 immunotherapy. The receptor was isolated from a human donor with breast cancer. The CDR3: CSVFGGAGAYNEQFF. The DNA is TGCAGCGTGTTCGGGGGGGCAGGAGCCTACAATGAGCAGTTCTTC.